This T cell receptor (beta chain) was sequenced during a study of T cell clonotyping in hematopoietic cell transplantation. Looking at the study overall: Recipient samples before transplant were obtained post-cytoreduction. Whole-study results and caveats: Broader posttransplant TCR repertoire diversity was predicted by graft donor and pretransplant recipient Inverse Simpson Index values. After transplant, recipient diversity fell while pathologically expanded clonotypes grew through day 180.

A few counts support this clone. Its antigen remains unknown. Some clones are missing from TCRdb's copy, which holds only in-frame ones; the method was immunoSEQ multiplex PCR. Of 46,000 or so clones in the sample, approximately 84% were seen once. Documented time point: recipient sample about 28 days before transplant, after cytoreduction. Samples: about 28 days before transplant, then days 30, 100 and 180 after. The junction had 7 bases not matched to a gene; V was cut back by 6 bases and J by 3 bases. Looked up from germline, CDR1 is MNHNY and CDR2 is SVGAGI (reference sequence). The CDR3 extends over 14 amino acids.

This receptor was obtained from a man aged 55 to 70 with biphenotypic leukemia. Some clones in this sample may be carry-over from other donors' samples. The chain employs TRBV6-6 and TRBJ1-2, with TRBD1 matching over 7 bases. The sequenced sample was peripheral blood mononuclear cells, obtained before stem cell transplant. Here the CDR3 reads CASSRTGPDYGYTF. The CDR3 DNA sequence: TGTGCCAGCAGCAGGACAGGCCCTGACTATGGCTACACCTTC.